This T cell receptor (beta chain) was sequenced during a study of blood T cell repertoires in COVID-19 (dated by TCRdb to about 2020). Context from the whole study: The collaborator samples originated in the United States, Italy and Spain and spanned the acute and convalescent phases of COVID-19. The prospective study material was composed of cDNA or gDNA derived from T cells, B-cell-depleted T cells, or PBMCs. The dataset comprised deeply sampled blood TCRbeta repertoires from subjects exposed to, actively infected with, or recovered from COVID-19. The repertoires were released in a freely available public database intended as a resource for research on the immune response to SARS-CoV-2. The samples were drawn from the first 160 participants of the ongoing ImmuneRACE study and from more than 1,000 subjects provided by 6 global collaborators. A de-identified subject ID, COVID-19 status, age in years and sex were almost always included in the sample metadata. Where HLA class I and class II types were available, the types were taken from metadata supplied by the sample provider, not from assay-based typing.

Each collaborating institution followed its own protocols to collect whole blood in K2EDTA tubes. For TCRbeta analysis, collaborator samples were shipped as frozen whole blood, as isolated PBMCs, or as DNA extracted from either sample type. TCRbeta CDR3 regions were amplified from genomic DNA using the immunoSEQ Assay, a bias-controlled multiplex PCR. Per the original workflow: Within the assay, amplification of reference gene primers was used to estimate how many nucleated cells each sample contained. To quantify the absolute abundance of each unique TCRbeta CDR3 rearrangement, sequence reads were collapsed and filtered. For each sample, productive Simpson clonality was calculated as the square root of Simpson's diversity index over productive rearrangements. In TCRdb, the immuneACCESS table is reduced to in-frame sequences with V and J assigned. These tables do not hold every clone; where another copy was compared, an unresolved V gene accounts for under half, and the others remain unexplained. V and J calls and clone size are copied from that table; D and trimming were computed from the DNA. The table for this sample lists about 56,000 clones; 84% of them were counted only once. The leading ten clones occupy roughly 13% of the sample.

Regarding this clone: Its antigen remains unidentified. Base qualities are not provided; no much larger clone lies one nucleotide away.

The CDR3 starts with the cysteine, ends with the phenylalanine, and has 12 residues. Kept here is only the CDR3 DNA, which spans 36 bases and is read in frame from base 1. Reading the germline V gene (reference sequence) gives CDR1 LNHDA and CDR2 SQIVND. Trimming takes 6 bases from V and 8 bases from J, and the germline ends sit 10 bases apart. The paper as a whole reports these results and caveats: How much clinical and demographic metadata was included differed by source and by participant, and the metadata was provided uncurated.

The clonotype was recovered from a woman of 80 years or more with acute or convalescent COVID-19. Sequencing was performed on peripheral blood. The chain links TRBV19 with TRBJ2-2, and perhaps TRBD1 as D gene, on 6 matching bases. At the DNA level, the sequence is TGTGCCAGTAGAACAGGGCGGGGGGAGCTGTTTTTT. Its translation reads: CASRTGRGELFF.